The clone carrying this T cell receptor beta chain showed up just a few times. Trimming removed 5 bases at V and 7 bases at J, with 21 bases between. CDR3 length: 15 amino acids. Looked up from germline, CDR1 is SGHNT and CDR2 is YYREEE (reference sequence). This entry belongs to a study of cytomegalovirus exposure and HLA in healthy donors. PCR employed 60 Vbeta and 13 Jbeta primers. The protocol was immunoSEQ multiplex PCR, while the TCRdb copy is restricted to in-frame clones and leaves out a portion. The sample shows around 100,000 clones, around 65% of them seen only once. Material for sequencing was PBMCs. The chain joins TRBV5-4 to TRBJ1-2; possible D gene TRBD1, 6 bases. The TCR comes from a woman between 50 and 59 years old in good health and CMV-seronegative. The CDR3 sequence is CASRNARTALSGYTF. The CDR3 DNA sequence: TGTGCCAGCAGAAATGCCAGGACAGCGCTGAGTGGCTACACCTTC.